This TCR beta chain was retrieved from a study of shared clonotypes between healthy human individuals. The assay was immunoSEQ multiplex PCR, and TCRdb's table has in-frame clones only and misses some. The table includes more than 2 million clones, approximately 94% detected once. Worth noting for this clone: In the same sample, other DNA sequences code for this CDR3.

Terminally differentiated effector memory CD45RA+ cells were excluded from the naive CD8 cells, which were CD45RO-negative and positively selected for CCR7. The receptor was derived from a young man in good health. The sample was naive CD8+ T cells sorted from blood.

This CDR3 is CASSLWGTGSYEQYF. The CDR3, as DNA: TGTGCCAGCAGTTTATGGGGGACAGGGTCCTACGAGCAGTACTTC. V is TRBV27 and J is TRBJ2-7, with 9 nucleotides matching TRBD1. Looked up from germline, CDR1 is MNHEY and CDR2 is SMNVEV (reference sequence). Trimming at V came to 1 base and at J to 1 base, leaving 2 bases not matched to a gene. CDR3 length equals 15 residues.